This TCR beta chain was recovered during a study of molecular identifiers for immune sequencing clone quantification. This clonotype has at least ten counts. This CDR3 spans 14 amino acids. Trimming took 0 bases from V and 2 from J, leaving 9 bases between them. Germline V lookup: CDR1 SGDLS, CDR2 YYNGEE. TCRdb itself ran the PCR reads through MiXCR, one entry per CDR3 protein. The profile covers hundreds of thousands of distinct CDR3 sequences, with approximately 20% appearing a single time and around 0.86% taken by the ten largest. The receptor comes from a human donor in good health. Some libraries in this study had Jurkat cell RNA spiked in. Sequencing used naive CD8+ T cells from blood, with Jurkat cell RNA spiked in. The subset: FACS-sorted CD8+CD4-CCR7+CD45RA+ naive T cells. The genes are TRBV9 and TRBJ2-7, with a tentative D call TRBD1 (5 bases). The CDR3: CASSVGPDTYEQYF. The CDR3 region has the DNA TGTGCCAGCAGCGTAGGCCCGGACACCTACGAGCAGTACTTC.